This T cell receptor (beta chain) was documented in a study of early T cells in non-severe SARS-CoV-2 infection. Study-level background: Sequencing input comprised bulk RNA from unsorted whole blood; chain pairing was not available. The study, taken as a whole, reports: Missing private and CD4 specificities, VDJdb matching favored anti-spike CD8 responses.

Attachment of unique molecular identifiers to individual cDNA molecules was performed. TCRdb recomputed calls from the 5' RACE reads with MiXCR, one row per CDR3 protein. This table has almost 30,000 distinct CDR3 sequences, 5.5% to 6.5% appearing once. V shed 0 bases, J shed 12 bases, and the junction held 7 bases outside the gene matches. This CDR3 region has 14 residues. CDR1 is SGHTA and CDR2 is FQGNSA in the germline V gene. This clonotype was seen ten or more times. Its antigen is as yet unknown. Material: whole blood. V and J are TRBV7-2 and TRBJ2-1; 8 nucleotides agree with TRBD1. This sequence was found in an adult who was a healthcare worker with PCR-confirmed SARS-CoV-2 infection or an uninfected control (not recorded which). This chain's CDR3 is CASSLAPDRVGQFF. The CDR3 region has the DNA TGTGCCAGCAGCTTAGCCCCGGACAGGGTTGGGCAGTTCTTC.